Following are 10 T cell receptor beta chains from one sample sequenced in a study of T-cell memory formation after mild COVID-19. TCRdb analysed the 5' RACE reads with MiXCR anew, one entry per CDR3 protein. This table has roughly 130,000 distinct CDR3 sequences, more than 15% appearing once. What was sequenced was PBMCs or a T cell subset sorted from them (not recorded which). Every receptor here comes from a man aged 18 to 30 who had mild COVID-19 (a few samples of this study predate the infection). Cell type and time point are not known.

This clonotype was seen a handful of times. The V gene is TRBV7-8, the J gene TRBJ1-6; 7 positions match TRBD1. The CDR3 spans 16 residues. V shed 2 bases and J 7 bases; nucleotides not matched to a gene: 8. Germline V lookup: CDR1 SGHVS, CDR2 FQNEAQ. CDR3 in DNA: TGTGCCAGCAGCTTATTTACGACAGGGACAAATTCACCCCTCCACTTT. Encoded protein: CASSLFTTGTNSPLHF.

This clonotype was counted many times. The chain uses TRBV7-2 and TRBJ2-5; 8 bases agree with TRBD1. V was clipped by 3 bases and J by 5 bases; unmatched bases: 8. Germline V gene sequence: CDR1 SGHTA, CDR2 FQGNSA. This CDR3 contains 15 residues. The DNA for the CDR3 is TGTGCCAGCAGCTTGGACCGGGACAGGTCTGAGACCCAGTACTTC. Protein: CASSLDRDRSETQYF.

The genes are TRBV29-1 and TRBJ2-7, with 8 bases fitting TRBD1. CDR1 SQVTM and CDR2 ANQGSEA come from the germline V gene. J was trimmed by 6 bases and V by 4 bases; bases with no gene match: 8. CDR3 length: 13 amino acids. The DNA for the CDR3 is TGCAGCGTTGCACAGGGGGTTAGAGGCGAGCAGTACTTC. As protein: CSVAQGVRGEQYF.

This clonotype appeared many times. The chain couples TRBV3-1 to TRBJ2-5; 8 nucleotides align to TRBD2. There are 13 residues in the CDR3. Trimming took 7 bases from V and 0 from J; bases not matched to a gene: 1. Germline V CDR1 and CDR2: LGHDT, YNNKEL (reference sequence). This CDR3 is CASTGGHQETQYF. Here the CDR3 DNA reads TGTGCCAGCACGGGGGGGCACCAAGAGACCCAGTACTTC.

The rearrangement links TRBV7-3 to TRBJ2-5, with D uncertain. CDR1 is SGHTA and CDR2 is FQGTGA in the germline V gene. The CDR3 is 13 residues long. Trimming pared 1 base from V and 2 bases from J, leaving 5 bases between. The DNA for the CDR3 is TGTGCCAGCAGCTTAATGCTACAAGAGACCCAGTACTTC. Translating gives CASSLMLQETQYF.

This clonotype showed up just a few times. V and J are TRBV4-2 and TRBJ1-2; D is possibly TRBD1 (5 bases). In germline, CDR1 is LGHNA, CDR2 YNFKEQ. CDR3 length: 15 amino acids. V lost 0 bases and J 7 bases, leaving 15 bases between the germline ends. The CDR3: CASSQDRSQATGYTF. For the CDR3, the DNA is TGTGCCAGCAGCCAAGATCGGTCACAGGCAACTGGCTACACCTTC.

This clonotype turned up a few times. The chain uses TRBV6-2 or TRBV6-3 and TRBJ2-1, with 7 bases identical to TRBD2. Unmatched junction bases numbered 8, after V lost 6 bases and J lost 3 bases. This CDR3 is 15 amino acids long. In germline, CDR1 is MNHEY, CDR2 SVGEGT. The chain's CDR3 is CASSRSGEVYNEQFF. The CDR3 coding sequence is TGTGCCAGCAGCCGCAGCGGGGAAGTCTACAATGAGCAGTTCTTC.

The J gene is TRBJ2-4, the V gene TRBV20-1; D assignment may be TRBD1 or TRBD2 (5 bases each). Germline CDR1 is DFQATT and CDR2 is SNEGSKA (reference sequence). The CDR3 extends over 14 amino acids. Trimming shortened V by 5 bases and J by 6 bases, and 17 bases separated the two germline ends. The CDR3 region is CSAVSGTALNIQYF. CDR3 coding DNA: TGCAGTGCTGTTTCCGGGACCGCGTTAAACATTCAGTACTTC.

The V and J genes are TRBV2 and TRBJ2-1; the match to TRBD2 covers 7 bases. With 0 bases clipped from V and 9 bases from J, the junction kept 5 bases outside the gene matches. Germline V gives CDR1 SNHLY, CDR2 FYNNEI. The CDR3 extends over 14 amino acids. In DNA form, the CDR3 reads TGTGCCAGCAGTGAAGCGCTGTGGGAGGGTGAGCAGTTCTTC. Translated, it gives CASSEALWEGEQFF.

In its sample, this clonotype was seen many times. This CDR3 reads CASFPDSNTGELFF. The CDR3 bases are TGTGCCAGCTTCCCAGACAGTAACACCGGGGAGCTGTTTTTT. V and J are TRBV7-9 and TRBJ2-2, with a possible D match to TRBD1 (5 bases). CDR1 is SEHNR and CDR2 is FQNEAQ in the germline V gene (reference sequence). CDR3 length: 14 residues. The V and J ends lost 8 bases and 2 bases respectively, with 12 bases between them.